The rows below give T cell receptor beta chains drawn from one sample of a study of cytomegalovirus exposure and HLA in healthy donors. Sequenced by immunoSEQ multiplex PCR; TCRdb stores in-frame clones only, minus some. This sample yields more than 110,000 clones, of which over 60% are seen a single time; 1% to 1.5% belongs to the top ten. Sequences were obtained from PBMCs. Receptors originate from a male donor in good health and CMV-seropositive. Both conserved end residues are part of each CDR3. The D gene is left open where the match is weak. Clone sizes are given selectively: once, few, many, or a class where the clone is expanded.

13	TRBD1	TRBJ1-2	TRBV2	few	TGTGCCAGCAGCGAAGACAGGGACTATGGCTACACCTTC	CASSEDRDYGYTF
16	TRBD1	TRBJ2-7	TRBV28	.	TGTGCCAGCAGTCCTCCCGGGACAGGGGGCCACTACGAGCAGTACTTC	CASSPPGTGGHYEQYF
15	TRBD2	TRBJ2-7	TRBV19	.	TGTGCCAGTAGTGTGCTAGCGGGAGAAACCTACGAGCAGTACTTC	CASSVLAGETYEQYF
14	TRBD1	TRBJ1-1	TRBV25-1	.	TGTGCCAGCAGTGCTAGACAGGGGAACACTGAAGCTTTCTTT	CASSARQGNTEAFF
14	TRBD1	TRBJ2-5	TRBV30	.	TGTGCCTGGAATACAGGGGGCGCACAAGAGACCCAGTACTTC	CAWNTGGAQETQYF
16	TRBD2	TRBJ2-7	TRBV6-5	.	TGTGCCAGCAGTTACACTGCGACTAGCCTAGGGACCGAGCAGTACTTC	CASSYTATSLGTEQYF
15	TRBD1	TRBJ2-7	TRBV18	.	TGTGCCAGCTCACCACCACAGGGGGCCAACTACGAGCAGTACTTC	CASSPPQGANYEQYF
15	.	TRBJ2-1	TRBV7-9	few	TGTGCCAGCAGCCAGGCGGGACTCCTATACAATGAGCAGTTCTTC	CASSQAGLLYNEQFF
16	TRBD2	TRBJ2-3	TRBV19	.	TGTGCCTCCAAAAGAGTAGCGGGGCAAAAGGCAGATACGCAGTATTTT	CASKRVAGQKADTQYF
11	.	TRBJ1-1	TRBV19	.	TGTGCCAGTAGGGGCATCGCTGAAGCTTTCTTT	CASRGIAEAFF
13	TRBD1	TRBJ1-2	TRBV5-1	.	TGCGCCAGCAGCTTACAGGGGGCTGAAGGCTACACCTTC	CASSLQGAEGYTF
17	TRBD1	TRBJ2-7	TRBV7-9	.	TGTGCCAGCAGCTCCCGGGGCCGACAGGGCCCTACCTACGAGCAGTACTTC	CASSSRGRQGPTYEQYF
14	.	TRBJ1-1	TRBV13	.	TGTGCCAGCGTTGCGGCAGGGAGGGACACTGAAGCTTTCTTT	CASVAAGRDTEAFF
13	.	TRBJ1-2	TRBV18	.	TGTGCCAGCTCACCACTTGACAGGAATGGCTACACCTTC	CASSPLDRNGYTF
14	.	TRBJ2-7	TRBV27	.	TGTGCCAGCAGTTTAAACGCGGGACGCTACGAGCAGTACTTC	CASSLNAGRYEQYF
13	.	TRBJ2-7	TRBV7-2	.	TGTGCCAGCAGCTTATCAGGGGCCTACGAGCAGTACTTC	CASSLSGAYEQYF
15	.	TRBJ2-3	TRBV5-1	.	TGCGCCAGCAGCCAGACAGTTACTAGCACAGATACGCAGTATTTT	CASSQTVTSTDTQYF
14	.	TRBJ1-1	TRBV9	.	TGTGCCAGCAGCGTAGAGGGGGGGGCTGGTGAAGCTTTCTTT	CASSVEGGAGEAFF
17	TRBD1	TRBJ2-7	TRBV4-1	once	TGCGCCAGCAGCCAAGATAGTGGGCAGGGGGACTCCTACGAGCAGTACTTC	CASSQDSGQGDSYEQYF
16	TRBD1	TRBJ1-6	TRBV27	.	TGTGCCAGCAGTTTATCGGGGACAGGGTGGAATTCACCCCTCCACTTT	CASSLSGTGWNSPLHF
14	TRBD1	TRBJ2-7	TRBV6-1	.	TGTGCCAGCAGCACAGGGGGCGGTACCTACGAGCAGTACTTC	CASSTGGGTYEQYF
16	.	TRBJ2-7	TRBV4-3	.	TGCGCCAGCAGTCTATCCTCAGCGACGGGCTCCTACGAGCAGTACTTC	CASSLSSATGSYEQYF
19	TRBD2	TRBJ2-7	TRBV28	.	TGTGCCAGCAGAGGGTTCCCGGGGGGAGCGGGACTCACACCCTACGAGCAGTACTTC	CASRGFPGGAGLTPYEQYF
11	.	TRBJ2-1	TRBV6-5	.	TGTGCCAGCAGTCAAGCAGGTGAGCAGTTCTTC	CASSQAGEQFF
14	TRBD1	TRBJ1-2	TRBV5-4	.	TGTGCCAGCAGCCCGGGACAGCTCTACTATGGCTACACCTTC	CASSPGQLYYGYTF
15	.	TRBJ2-1	TRBV18	once	TGTGCCAGCTCACCAACCAGGGCAGGGGACAATGAGCAGTTCTTC	CASSPTRAGDNEQFF
15	TRBD2	TRBJ2-1	TRBV5-4	.	TGTGCCAGCAGCCGGACTAGCGGGGCCTACAATGAGCAGTTCTTC	CASSRTSGAYNEQFF
18	TRBD1	TRBJ1-2	TRBV12-5	.	TGTGCTAGTGGTTTGGTACTGATGAAGACAGGGGGCGCGGACGGCTACACCTTC	CASGLVLMKTGGADGYTF
16	TRBD2	TRBJ2-3	TRBV27	.	TGTGCCAGCAGTCTAACTAGCGGGGGGGCCGTGAATACGCAGTATTTT	CASSLTSGGAVNTQYF
16	TRBD1	TRBJ2-4	TRBV10-3	.	TGTGCCATCAGAGGGGCGACAGGGTTAGCCAAAAACATTCAGTACTTC	CAIRGATGLAKNIQYF
19	.	TRBJ2-1	TRBV19	.	TGTGCCAGTACCCTAGACCCAATCGGACAGGACCTCATGGGAGGTGAGCAGTTCTTC	CASTLDPIGQDLMGGEQFF
16	TRBD1	TRBJ1-1	TRBV5-4	.	TGTGCCAGCAGCTTCCCGGGACAGGGGTCGAGGACTGAAGCTTTCTTT	CASSFPGQGSRTEAFF
14	.	TRBJ1-1	TRBV7-2	.	TGTGCCAGCAGCTTACTACGGGGGGACACTGAAGCTTTCTTT	CASSLLRGDTEAFF
16	TRBD2	TRBJ2-5	TRBV7-9	.	TGTGCCAGCAGCTTTCGAAGGACTAGCAGCCAGGAGACCCAGTACTTC	CASSFRRTSSQETQYF
15	TRBD1	TRBJ2-3	TRBV7-3	.	TGTGCCAGCAGCATCGGGGACAGCAGCACAGATACGCAGTATTTT	CASSIGDSSTDTQYF
14	.	TRBJ2-7	TRBV29-1	.	TGCAGCGTTATCTACCAGGGGATATCCTACGAGCAGTACTTC	CSVIYQGISYEQYF
18	TRBD1	TRBJ1-2	TRBV18	.	TGTGCCAGCTCACCCCGGACAGGGACTTACGCAATCTACTCCGGCTACACCTTC	CASSPRTGTYAIYSGYTF
15	TRBD2	TRBJ2-1	TRBV18	.	TGTGCCAGCTCACGAGCGGGGGCTGATCGCGATGAGCAGTTCTTC	CASSRAGADRDEQFF
14	.	TRBJ1-1	TRBV2	.	TGTGCCAGCAGGTACCCAGGGAATTCGGCTGAAGCTTTCTTT	CASRYPGNSAEAFF
20	TRBD2	TRBJ2-7	TRBV2	few	TGTGCCAGCAGTGACCATGGTCAGAATGGACTAGCGAGAAGCTCCTACGAGCAGTACTTC	CASSDHGQNGLARSSYEQYF
16	TRBD1	TRBJ1-1	TRBV6-5	few	TGTGCCAGCAGTTACTCAATGTCAGGGGGTGGAACTGAAGCTTTCTTT	CASSYSMSGGGTEAFF
11	.	TRBJ2-5	TRBV29-1	.	TGCAGCGTTGGGGGCCGAGAGACCCAGTACTTC	CSVGGRETQYF
16	TRBD1	TRBJ2-7	TRBV5-1	.	TGCGCCAGCAGCACTATGGACAGGGGGCATAGGGACGAGCAGTACTTC	CASSTMDRGHRDEQYF
15	.	TRBJ1-6	TRBV6-6	few	TGTGCCAGCAATGACAGTAGCTCCTATAATTCACCCCTCCACTTT	CASNDSSSYNSPLHF
15	.	TRBJ2-3	TRBV13	.	TGTGCCAGCAGCTTAGCGGGGTTGAAGGAAGATACGCAGTATTTT	CASSLAGLKEDTQYF
17	TRBD2	TRBJ2-3	TRBV4-1	.	TGCGCCAGCAGCCAAGAGGTAGCGGGGGGCCGGCGGAGTTGGCAGTATTTT	CASSQEVAGGRRSWQYF
12	.	TRBJ2-7	TRBV2	.	TGTGCCAGCAAGCAGGCGCCCTACGAGCAGTACTTC	CASKQAPYEQYF
14	.	TRBJ2-5	TRBV4-1	.	TGCGCCAGCAGCCAAGGGGGGGAGAAGGAGACCCAGTACTTC	CASSQGGEKETQYF
14	TRBD1	TRBJ2-1	TRBV6-1	.	TGTGCCAGCAGTGAAGCGTTTCAAGGACAGGGGCAGTTCTTC	CASSEAFQGQGQFF